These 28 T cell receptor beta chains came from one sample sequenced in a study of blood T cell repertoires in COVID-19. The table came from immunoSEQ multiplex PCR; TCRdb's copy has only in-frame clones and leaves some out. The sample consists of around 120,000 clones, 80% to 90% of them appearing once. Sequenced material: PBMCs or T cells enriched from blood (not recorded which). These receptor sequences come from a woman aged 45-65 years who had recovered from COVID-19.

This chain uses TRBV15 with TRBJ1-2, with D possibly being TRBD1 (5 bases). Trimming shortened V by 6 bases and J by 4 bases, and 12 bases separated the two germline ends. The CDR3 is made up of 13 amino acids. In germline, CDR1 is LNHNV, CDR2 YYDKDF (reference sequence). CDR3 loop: CATSSREGYGYTF. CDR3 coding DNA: TGTGCCACCAGTAGCAGGGAGGGCTATGGCTACACCTTC.

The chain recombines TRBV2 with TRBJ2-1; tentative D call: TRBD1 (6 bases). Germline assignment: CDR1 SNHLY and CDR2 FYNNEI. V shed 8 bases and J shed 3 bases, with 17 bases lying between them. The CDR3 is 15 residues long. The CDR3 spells CASGGSQKIYNEQFF. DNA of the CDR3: TGTGCCAGCGGGGGCAGCCAAAAAATCTACAATGAGCAGTTCTTC.

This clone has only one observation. The CDR3 DNA reads TGTGCCAGCAGCTTGGAAGGGACAGGGGGAGTCGGTGGCTACACCTTC. It is translated as CASSLEGTGGVGGYTF. The V gene is TRBV5-4, the J gene TRBJ1-2; TRBD1 matches at 11 bases. V was pared by 0 bases and J by 7 bases, with 8 bases of the junction left unmatched. Germline CDR1 reads SGHNT; CDR2 reads YYREEE (reference sequence). The CDR3 extends over 16 amino acids.

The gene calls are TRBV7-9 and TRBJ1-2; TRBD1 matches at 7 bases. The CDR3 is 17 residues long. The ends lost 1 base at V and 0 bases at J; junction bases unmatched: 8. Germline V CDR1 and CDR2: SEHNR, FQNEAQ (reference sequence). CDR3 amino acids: CASSLGQGDISNYGYTF. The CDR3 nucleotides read TGTGCCAGCAGCTTAGGGCAGGGGGACATCTCTAACTATGGCTACACCTTC. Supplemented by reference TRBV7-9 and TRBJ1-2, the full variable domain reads DTGVSQNPRHKITKRGQNVTFRCDPISEHNRLYWYRQTLGQGPEFLTYFQNEAQLEKSRLLSDRFSAERPKGSFSTLEIQRTEQGDSAMYLCASSLGQGDISNYGYTFGSGTRLTVV.

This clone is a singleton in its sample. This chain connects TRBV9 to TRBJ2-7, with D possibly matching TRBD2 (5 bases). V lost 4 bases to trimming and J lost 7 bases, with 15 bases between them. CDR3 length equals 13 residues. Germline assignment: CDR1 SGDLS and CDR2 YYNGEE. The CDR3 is CASSPSQPGEQYF. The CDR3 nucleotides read TGTGCCAGCAGCCCCTCCCAACCGGGGGAGCAGTACTTC.

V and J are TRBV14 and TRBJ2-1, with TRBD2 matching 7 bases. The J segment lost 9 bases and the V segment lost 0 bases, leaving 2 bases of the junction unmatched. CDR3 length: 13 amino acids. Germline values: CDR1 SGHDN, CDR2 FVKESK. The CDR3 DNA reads TGTGCCAGCAGCCAAGATCGCGGGAGTGAGCAGTTCTTC. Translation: CASSQDRGSEQFF.

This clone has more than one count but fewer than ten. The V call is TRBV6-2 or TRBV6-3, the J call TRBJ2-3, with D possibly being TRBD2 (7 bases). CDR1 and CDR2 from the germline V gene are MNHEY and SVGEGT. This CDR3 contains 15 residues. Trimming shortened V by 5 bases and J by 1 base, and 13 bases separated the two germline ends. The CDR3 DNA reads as TGTGCCAGCAGTAGGGGGGGGCGCGGCACAGATACGCAGTATTTT. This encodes CASSRGGRGTDTQYF.

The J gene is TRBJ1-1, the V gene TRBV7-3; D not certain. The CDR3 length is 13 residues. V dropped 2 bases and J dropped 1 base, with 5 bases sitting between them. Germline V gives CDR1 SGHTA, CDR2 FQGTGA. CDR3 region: CASSLEQNTEAFF. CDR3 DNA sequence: TGTGCCAGCAGCTTAGAACAGAACACTGAAGCTTTCTTT.

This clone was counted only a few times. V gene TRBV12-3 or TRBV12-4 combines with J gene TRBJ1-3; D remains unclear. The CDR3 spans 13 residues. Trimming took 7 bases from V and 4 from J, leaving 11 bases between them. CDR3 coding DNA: TGTGCCAGCACCGTCCTAGAGGGAAACACCATATATTTT. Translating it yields CASTVLEGNTIYF.

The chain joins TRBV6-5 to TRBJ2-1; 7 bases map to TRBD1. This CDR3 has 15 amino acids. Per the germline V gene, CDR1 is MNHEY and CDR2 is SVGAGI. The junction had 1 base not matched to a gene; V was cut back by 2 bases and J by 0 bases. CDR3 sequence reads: CASSYAGGSYNEQFF. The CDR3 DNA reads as TGTGCCAGCAGTTACGCAGGGGGCTCCTACAATGAGCAGTTCTTC.

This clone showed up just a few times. The CDR3: CASSPGGGETQYF. CDR3 nucleotide sequence: TGCGCCAGCAGCCCCGGGGGGGGCGAGACCCAGTACTTC. The rearrangement links TRBV5-1 to TRBJ2-5; 8 bases are shared with TRBD2. This CDR3 has 13 amino acids. The V gene end was trimmed by 4 bases and the J gene end by 5 bases; junction bases not matched to a gene: 4. Germline values: CDR1 SGHRS, CDR2 YFSETQ.

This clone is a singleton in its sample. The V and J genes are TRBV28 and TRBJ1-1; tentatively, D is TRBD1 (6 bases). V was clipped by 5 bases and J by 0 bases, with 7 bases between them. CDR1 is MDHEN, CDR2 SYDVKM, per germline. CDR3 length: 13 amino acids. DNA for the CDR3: TGTGCCAGCAGTGACAGGTTGAACACTGAAGCTTTCTTT. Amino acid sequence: CASSDRLNTEAFF.

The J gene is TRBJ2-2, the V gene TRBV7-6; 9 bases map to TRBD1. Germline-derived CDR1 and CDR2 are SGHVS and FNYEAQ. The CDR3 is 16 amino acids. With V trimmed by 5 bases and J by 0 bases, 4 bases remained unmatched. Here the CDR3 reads CASSLGQGTNTGELFF. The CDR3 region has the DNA TGTGCCAGCAGCCTGGGACAGGGCACGAACACCGGGGAGCTGTTTTTT.

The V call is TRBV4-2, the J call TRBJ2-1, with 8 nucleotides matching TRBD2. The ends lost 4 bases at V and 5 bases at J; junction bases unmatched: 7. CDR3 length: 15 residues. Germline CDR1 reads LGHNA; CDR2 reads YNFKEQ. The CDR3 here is CASSPGKRGHNEQFF. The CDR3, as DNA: TGTGCCAGCAGCCCCGGCAAGCGGGGGCACAATGAGCAGTTCTTC.

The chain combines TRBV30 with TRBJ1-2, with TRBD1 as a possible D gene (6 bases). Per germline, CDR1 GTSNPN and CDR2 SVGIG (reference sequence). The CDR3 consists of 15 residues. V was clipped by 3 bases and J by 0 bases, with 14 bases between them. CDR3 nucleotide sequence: TGTGCCTGGAGACCACAAGGGACACCTAACTATGGCTACACCTTC. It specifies CAWRPQGTPNYGYTF.

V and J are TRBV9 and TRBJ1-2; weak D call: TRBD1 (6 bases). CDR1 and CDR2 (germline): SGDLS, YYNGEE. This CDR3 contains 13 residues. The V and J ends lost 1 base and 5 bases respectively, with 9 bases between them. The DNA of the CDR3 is TGTGCCAGCAGCGTAAGACAGGATTATGGCTACACCTTC. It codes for CASSVRQDYGYTF.

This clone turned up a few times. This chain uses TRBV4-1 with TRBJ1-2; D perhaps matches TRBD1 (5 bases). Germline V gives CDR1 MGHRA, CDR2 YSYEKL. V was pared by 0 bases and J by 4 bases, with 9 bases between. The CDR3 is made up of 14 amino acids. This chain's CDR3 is CASSQEGQGYGYTF. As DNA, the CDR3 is TGCGCCAGCAGCCAAGAAGGGCAGGGCTATGGCTACACCTTC.

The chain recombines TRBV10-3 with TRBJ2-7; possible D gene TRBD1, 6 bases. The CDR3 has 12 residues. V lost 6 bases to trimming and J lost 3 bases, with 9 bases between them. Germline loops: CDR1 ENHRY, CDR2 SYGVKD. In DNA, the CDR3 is TGTGCCATCAGGGACAGCGGCTACGAGCAGTACTTC. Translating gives CAIRDSGYEQYF.

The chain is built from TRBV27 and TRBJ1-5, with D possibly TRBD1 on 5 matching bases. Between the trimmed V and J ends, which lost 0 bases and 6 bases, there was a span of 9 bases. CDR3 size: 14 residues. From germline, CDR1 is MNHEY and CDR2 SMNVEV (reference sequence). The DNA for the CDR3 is TGTGCCAGCAGTTTATCAGGGGAAGCTCAGCCCCAGCATTTT. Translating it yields CASSLSGEAQPQHF.

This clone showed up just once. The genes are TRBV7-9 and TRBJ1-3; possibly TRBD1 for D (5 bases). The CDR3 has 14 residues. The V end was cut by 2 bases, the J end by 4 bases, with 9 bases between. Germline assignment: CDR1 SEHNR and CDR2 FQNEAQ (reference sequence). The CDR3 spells CASSLRGKGNTIYF. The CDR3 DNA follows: TGTGCCAGCAGCTTAAGGGGTAAAGGAAACACCATATATTTT.

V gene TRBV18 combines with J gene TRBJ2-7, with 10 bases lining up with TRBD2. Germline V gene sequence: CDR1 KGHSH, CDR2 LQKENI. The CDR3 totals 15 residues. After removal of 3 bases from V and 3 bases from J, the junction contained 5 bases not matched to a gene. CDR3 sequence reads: CASSPGLAVSYEQYF. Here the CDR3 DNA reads TGTGCCAGCTCACCCGGACTAGCGGTGAGCTACGAGCAGTACTTC.

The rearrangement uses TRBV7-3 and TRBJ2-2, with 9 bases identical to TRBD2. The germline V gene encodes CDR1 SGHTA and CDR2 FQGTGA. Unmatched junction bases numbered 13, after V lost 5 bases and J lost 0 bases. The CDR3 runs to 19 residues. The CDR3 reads CASSPGLAAGGPNTGELFF. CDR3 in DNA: TGTGCCAGCAGCCCCGGACTGGCGGCGGGGGGGCCGAACACCGGGGAGCTGTTTTTT.

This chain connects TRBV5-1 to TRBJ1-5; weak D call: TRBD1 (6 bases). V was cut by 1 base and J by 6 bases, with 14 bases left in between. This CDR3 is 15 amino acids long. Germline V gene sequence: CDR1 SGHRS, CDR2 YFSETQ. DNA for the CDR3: TGCGCCAGCAGCTTGCGTGGGGGCGCGGGTCAGCCCCAGCATTTT. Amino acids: CASSLRGGAGQPQHF.

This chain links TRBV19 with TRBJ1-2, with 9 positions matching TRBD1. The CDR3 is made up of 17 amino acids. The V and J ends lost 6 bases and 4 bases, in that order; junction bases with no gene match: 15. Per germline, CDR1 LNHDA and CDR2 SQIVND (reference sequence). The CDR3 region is CASRQPLRDRVLYGYTF. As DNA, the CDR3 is TGTGCCAGTAGACAACCACTAAGGGACAGGGTCCTCTATGGCTACACCTTC.

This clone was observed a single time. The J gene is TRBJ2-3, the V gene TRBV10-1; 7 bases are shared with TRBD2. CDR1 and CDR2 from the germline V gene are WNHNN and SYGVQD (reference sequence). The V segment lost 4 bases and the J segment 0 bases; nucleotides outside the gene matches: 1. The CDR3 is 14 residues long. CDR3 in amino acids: CASSGLASTDTQYF. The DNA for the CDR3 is TGCGCCAGCAGTGGACTAGCTAGCACAGATACGCAGTATTTT.

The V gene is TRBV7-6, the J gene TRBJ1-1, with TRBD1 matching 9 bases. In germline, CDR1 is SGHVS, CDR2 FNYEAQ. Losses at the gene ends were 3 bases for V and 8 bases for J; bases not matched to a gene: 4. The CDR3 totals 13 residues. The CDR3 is CASSFSGTGEAFF. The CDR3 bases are TGTGCCAGCAGCTTTTCCGGGACAGGGGAAGCTTTCTTT.

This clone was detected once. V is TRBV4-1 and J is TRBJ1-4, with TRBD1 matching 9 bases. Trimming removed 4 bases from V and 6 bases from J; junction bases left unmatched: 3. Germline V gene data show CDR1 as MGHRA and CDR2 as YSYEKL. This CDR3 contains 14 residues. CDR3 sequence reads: CASSPGQGYEKLFF. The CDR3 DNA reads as TGCGCCAGCAGCCCGGGACAGGGTTATGAAAAACTGTTTTTT.

Here the CDR3 reads CAISDLRTGIFREQYF. Here the CDR3 DNA reads TGTGCCATCAGTGACCTCAGGACAGGGATTTTCCGCGAGCAGTACTTC. The chain recombines TRBV10-3 with TRBJ2-7, with 8 bases identical to TRBD1. Unmatched junction bases numbered 13, after V lost 3 bases and J lost 6 bases. The CDR3 sequence is 16 residues long. Germline V gene lookup returns CDR1 ENHRY and CDR2 SYGVKD.